Shown below are 32 T cell receptor beta chains from a single sample sequenced in a study of naive and memory T cell subsets. Four PCR rounds used nested alpha and beta constant region primers plus the SP2 primer. TCRdb re-analysed the UMI-ligation and nested PCR reads in MiXCR, keeping a single row per CDR3 protein. This sample has around 20,000 distinct CDR3 sequences, with around 6% found just once. Stated treatment: skin biopsy from PPD injection site in Mantoux-positive individual. TCR cDNA received a 3' ligated oligonucleotide that carried a UMI. Material: skin, obtained from a tuberculin skin test site. Every receptor here comes from an adult in good health.

Ten or more counts support this clonotype. This CDR3 is CASSLGRGAYEQYF. In DNA form, the CDR3 reads TGTGCCAGCAGCTTAGGGCGGGGTGCATACGAGCAGTACTTC. This chain links TRBV13 with TRBJ2-7; weak D call: TRBD2 (6 bases). Germline values: CDR1 PRHDT, CDR2 FYEKMQ (reference sequence). V lost 0 bases to trimming and J lost 4 bases, with 10 bases between them. CDR3 length: 14 amino acids.

This clonotype has only a few counts. This chain uses TRBV6-2 or TRBV6-3 with TRBJ2-5; no clear D gene. This CDR3 comprises 14 residues. Germline V lookup: CDR1 MNHEY, CDR2 SVGEGT. Deletions cut 6 bases from V and 2 bases from J, with 13 bases between. CDR3 nucleotides: TGTGCCAGCAGAACCGACGACTGGCAAGAGACCCAGTACTTC. Protein sequence: CASRTDDWQETQYF.

This clonotype was found once. It may be a read error: a sequence one base away is much more abundant. The genes are TRBV18 and TRBJ1-4, with D maybe TRBD1 (6 bases). Per the germline V gene, CDR1 is KGHSH and CDR2 is LQKENI. This CDR3 has 14 residues. The CDR3 DNA reads as TGTTCCAGCTCACCCTTGGGGGCGGGCGAAAAACTGTTTTTT. Its translation: CSSSPLGAGEKLFF.

This clonotype was found many times. This rearrangement joins TRBV9 to TRBJ1-1; TRBD1 might be the D (5 bases). V was pared by 4 bases and J by 0 bases, with 13 bases between. The CDR3 consists of 15 residues. Germline CDR1 reads SGDLS; CDR2 reads YYNGEE. Here the CDR3 reads CASSPRQGLNTEAFF. CDR3 in DNA: TGTGCCAGCAGCCCAAGGCAGGGACTGAACACTGAAGCTTTCTTT.

The gene calls are TRBV9 and TRBJ2-7; tentative D call: TRBD2 (5 bases). The CDR3 is 15 amino acids. The germline V gene encodes CDR1 SGDLS and CDR2 YYNGEE. V lost 0 bases and J lost 2, with 12 bases in between. The CDR3 sequence: CASSVASSETYEQYF. CDR3 in DNA: TGTGCCAGCAGCGTAGCTAGCTCAGAGACCTACGAGCAGTACTTC.

This clonotype was picked up many times. The chain couples TRBV15 to TRBJ2-1, with D perhaps assigned TRBD1 or TRBD2 (5 bases each). Germline values: CDR1 LNHNV, CDR2 YYDKDF (reference sequence). The CDR3 length is 15 residues. V lost 3 bases, J lost 10 bases, and 19 bases lay in between. The CDR3 DNA follows: TGTGCCACCAGCAGGAGGGGCGCCGGTGGGCACGAGCAGTTCTTC. Protein: CATSRRGAGGHEQFF.

This clonotype was seen many times. J is TRBJ1-6 and V is TRBV28, with unresolved D. Germline V gene lookup returns CDR1 MDHEN and CDR2 SYDVKM. V lost 4 bases and J 3 bases, leaving 13 bases between the germline ends. CDR3 size: 16 residues. CDR3 coding DNA: TGTGCCAGCAGTTCCCCCGGGAACCTCTATAATTCACCCCTCCACTTT. It yields the protein CASSSPGNLYNSPLHF.

This clonotype was observed many times. The rearrangement links TRBV5-1 to TRBJ2-7; 9 positions match TRBD1. V was pared by 3 bases and J by 6 bases, with 10 bases of the junction left unmatched. Per germline, CDR1 SGHRS and CDR2 YFSETQ. The CDR3 contains 15 residues. CDR3 protein: CASSYSTGGPREQYF. CDR3 sequence (DNA): TGCGCCAGCAGCTATTCGACAGGGGGACCGCGCGAGCAGTACTTC.

The chain is built from TRBV6-6 and TRBJ1-1; D unresolved. Germline-derived CDR1 and CDR2 are MNHNY and SVGAGI (reference sequence). V was clipped by 7 bases and J by 3 bases, with 15 bases between them. This CDR3 has 14 residues. The CDR3 is CASTQDGWDTEAFF. Here the CDR3 DNA reads TGTGCCAGCACCCAGGACGGGTGGGACACTGAAGCTTTCTTT.

This clonotype was seen repeatedly, ten times or more. The chain recombines TRBV4-3 with TRBJ2-5; 7 bases are a match to TRBD1. The CDR3 totals 18 residues. Per the germline V gene, CDR1 is LGHNA and CDR2 is YSLEER. V dropped 0 bases and J dropped 3; count of bases not matched to a gene: 13. As DNA, the CDR3 is TGCGCCAGCAGCCAAGATCCCTCCGGACAGGTCGTTAAAGAGACCCAGTACTTC. Its translation: CASSQDPSGQVVKETQYF.

This clonotype appeared many times. The rearrangement links TRBV30 to TRBJ2-3; D is undetermined. There are 13 residues in the CDR3. Germline V gene data show CDR1 as GTSNPN and CDR2 as SVGIG (reference sequence). V was shortened by 8 bases and J by 6 bases, with 18 bases between the two germline ends. The CDR3 nucleotides read TGTGCCCACTCGAGCCTGGCCGCCGATACGCAGTATTTT. It codes for CAHSSLAADTQYF.

This clonotype has at least ten counts. This rearrangement joins TRBV20-1 to TRBJ2-7; TRBD2 matches 7 bases. CDR3 length: 16 residues. Germline CDR1 DFQATT, CDR2 SNEGSKA (reference sequence). V shed 2 bases and J 1 base; nucleotides not matched to a gene: 11. In DNA, the CDR3 is TGCAGTGCTAGACCCCGGGCCGCGGGAGATTCCTACGAGCAGTACTTC. It yields the protein CSARPRAAGDSYEQYF.

This clonotype was picked up many times. The chain joins TRBV20-1 to TRBJ2-7; 7 bases match TRBD2. The CDR3 spans 14 residues. The ends lost 3 bases at V and 5 bases at J; junction bases unmatched: 10. The V gene's germline CDR1 is DFQATT and CDR2 SNEGSKA (reference sequence). CDR3 bases: TGCAGTGCTAGTGGGGGGGACCGGCTGAACGAGCAGTACTTC. Translated, it gives CSASGGDRLNEQYF.

The V gene is TRBV5-4, the J gene TRBJ2-2; D is unresolved. The CDR3 consists of 15 residues. The V gene lost 0 bases and the J gene lost 6 bases, with 12 bases spanning the gap. Per germline, CDR1 SGHNT and CDR2 YYREEE (reference sequence). In DNA form, the CDR3 reads TGTGCCAGCAGCTTGGTCTCTCATAAGCCCGGGGAGCTGTTTTTT. Translation gives CASSLVSHKPGELFF. The complete variable domain, with remaining parts taken from reference TRBV5-4 and TRBJ2-2, reads ETGVTQSPTHLIKTRGQQVTLRCSSQSGHNTVSWYQQALGQGPQFIFQYYREEENGRGNFPPRFSGLQFPNYSSELNVNALELDDSALYLCASSLVSHKPGELFFGEGSRLTVL.

The gene calls are TRBV7-2 and TRBJ2-2; D uncertain. CDR3 size: 15 residues. V lost 2 bases to trimming and J lost 3 bases, with 10 bases between them. Looked up from germline, CDR1 is SGHTA and CDR2 is FQGNSA. CDR3: CASSLSGTDTGELFF. Written as DNA, the CDR3 is TGTGCCAGCAGCTTATCTGGCACAGACACCGGGGAGCTGTTTTTT.

This clonotype occurred a few times. The CDR3 reads CASSKNRDGYGYTF. DNA for the CDR3: TGTGCCAGCAGCAAAAACAGGGATGGCTATGGCTACACCTTC. The chain couples TRBV7-2 to TRBJ1-2; D perhaps matches TRBD1 (6 bases). Germline V gene sequence: CDR1 SGHTA, CDR2 FQGNSA. V was pared by 5 bases and J by 4 bases, with 14 bases between. CDR3 length: 14 residues.

The chain recombines TRBV29-1 with TRBJ1-2; TRBD1 matches at 9 bases. V dropped 3 bases and J dropped 8; count of bases not matched to a gene: 7. The V gene's germline CDR1 is SQVTM and CDR2 ANQGSEA. The CDR3 runs to 13 residues. The chain's CDR3 is CSVEEQGAGGYTF. CDR3 nucleotides: TGCAGCGTTGAGGAACAGGGGGCGGGAGGCTACACCTTC. The full variable domain, rest sourced from reference TRBV29-1 and TRBJ1-2, is SAVISQKPSRDICQRGTSLTIQCQVDSQVTMMFWYRQQPGQSLTLIATANQGSEATYESGFVIDKFPISRPNLTFSTLTVSNMSPEDSSIYLCSVEEQGAGGYTFGSGTRLTVV.

This clonotype has just a few counts. The chain carries TRBV6-1 and TRBJ1-1; maybe TRBD1 (5 bases). V lost 4 bases, J lost 6 bases, and 12 bases lay in between. The CDR3 extends over 13 amino acids. Germline V lookup: CDR1 MNHNS, CDR2 SASEGT. In DNA form, the CDR3 reads TGTGCCAGCAGTGTTCAGGGTTCGGCTGAAGCTTTCTTT. As protein: CASSVQGSAEAFF.

This clonotype was observed many times. CDR3 DNA: TGCAGCGTTGAAGGCGCGAGTGAAGAGACCCAGTACTTC. Encoded protein: CSVEGASEETQYF. The V gene is TRBV29-1, the J gene TRBJ2-5; D remains unclear. The CDR3 covers 13 residues. With 1 base removed from V and 3 bases from J, the gap between germline ends came to 9 bases. Per the germline V gene, CDR1 is SQVTM and CDR2 is ANQGSEA.

For the CDR3, the DNA is TGCAGTCCCTTGAGGGGACAGCGGGGCGCTGAAGCTTTCTTT. It encodes CSPLRGQRGAEAFF. This rearrangement joins TRBV20-1 to TRBJ1-1; the match to TRBD1 covers 7 bases. The germline gives CDR1 DFQATT, CDR2 SNEGSKA (reference sequence). The CDR3 consists of 14 residues. The V gene end was trimmed by 8 bases and the J gene end by 6 bases; junction bases not matched to a gene: 15.

There are many counts of this clonotype. V gene TRBV6-2 or TRBV6-3 combines with J gene TRBJ2-1; 9 nucleotides align to TRBD2. The germline gives CDR1 MNHEY, CDR2 SVGEGT. J gave up 7 bases and V 7 bases, and 14 bases lay outside the gene matches. This CDR3 is 16 amino acids long. The CDR3 DNA reads TGTGCCAGCAACCCTAAGAGGGGACTAGCCAAAAATGAGCAGTTCTTC. Protein sequence: CASNPKRGLAKNEQFF.

This clonotype was seen more than once but under ten times. The CDR3 sequence: CASSRPRRLAGGPFQYF. The CDR3 DNA is TGTGCCAGCAGTCGCCCCCGAAGACTAGCGGGAGGGCCGTTCCAGTACTTC. The genes are TRBV12-3 or TRBV12-4 and TRBJ2-4, with TRBD2 matching over 14 bases. The CDR3 is 17 residues long. The J segment lost 13 bases and the V segment lost 5 bases, leaving 16 bases of the junction unmatched.

This clonotype appeared many times. The rearrangement joins TRBV6-2 or TRBV6-3 to TRBJ2-3; D ambiguous. Germline CDR1 is MNHEY and CDR2 is SVGEGT. The V gene lost 0 bases and the J gene lost 1 base, with 11 bases spanning the gap. This CDR3 has 16 amino acids. CDR3 loop: CASSYSRKRGTDTQYF. CDR3 coding DNA: TGTGCCAGCAGTTACTCGCGTAAGCGTGGCACAGATACGCAGTATTTT.

Only a few counts were recorded for this clonotype. This rearrangement joins TRBV20-1 to TRBJ2-3, with 12 bases fitting TRBD2. This CDR3 comprises 14 residues. The junction had 6 bases not matched to a gene; V was cut back by 5 bases and J by 6 bases. CDR1 and CDR2 from the germline V gene are DFQATT and SNEGSKA (reference sequence). The CDR3 loop reads CSAPLTSGSDTQYF. CDR3 sequence (DNA): TGCAGTGCTCCTTTGACTAGCGGGAGTGATACGCAGTATTTT.

The genes are TRBV29-1 and TRBJ1-1; TRBD1 aligns across 11 bases. The CDR3 runs 13 residues. The ends lost 6 bases at V and 1 base at J; junction bases unmatched: 1. The V gene's germline CDR1 is SQVTM and CDR2 ANQGSEA. This CDR3 is CSVGTGGNTEAFF. The CDR3 DNA is TGCAGCGTGGGGACAGGGGGGAACACTGAAGCTTTCTTT.

This chain links TRBV11-2 with TRBJ2-7; the D is unclear. V lost 0 bases and J 6 bases, leaving 15 bases between the germline ends. Germline V lookup: CDR1 SGHAT, CDR2 FQNNGV. This CDR3 is built from 15 residues. The CDR3 DNA follows: TGTGCCAGCAGCTTAGAGGGCGACGCGGTAACCGAGCAGTACTTC. Its translation: CASSLEGDAVTEQYF.

This clonotype counts as medium-sized. The gene calls are TRBV7-2 and TRBJ2-3, with D possibly matching TRBD1 (6 bases). V dropped 1 base and J dropped 1 base, with 6 bases sitting between them. Per the germline V gene, CDR1 is SGHTA and CDR2 is FQGNSA. The CDR3 sequence is 14 residues long. The CDR3 nucleotides are TGTGCCAGCAGCTTAGACAGGGGCACAGATACGCAGTATTTT. This translates into CASSLDRGTDTQYF.

This clonotype has a count of ten or more. The chain has TRBV20-1 and TRBJ2-5, with a possible D match to TRBD2 (5 bases). The ends were cut back, 1 base at V and 4 bases at J, with 10 bases in the middle. The CDR3 has 13 residues. Germline lookup yields CDR1 DFQATT and CDR2 SNEGSKA (reference sequence). The CDR3 here is CSARGLAGETQYF. The CDR3 bases are TGCAGTGCTAGAGGCCTGGCGGGAGAGACCCAGTACTTC.

This clonotype occurred many times. The rearrangement links TRBV18 to TRBJ2-5, with D unresolved. This CDR3 spans 12 amino acids. Trimming stripped 5 bases from V and 0 bases from J, with 4 bases between. In germline, CDR1 is KGHSH, CDR2 LQKENI. CDR3 region: CASSSYQETQYF. The CDR3, as DNA: TGTGCCAGCTCATCGTACCAAGAGACCCAGTACTTC.

This clonotype was seen many times. The rearrangement uses TRBV4-1 and TRBJ1-2; D not resolved. CDR3 size: 16 residues. V lost 0 bases to trimming and J lost 2 bases, with 13 bases between them. In germline, CDR1 is MGHRA, CDR2 YSYEKL. CDR3 sequence (DNA): TGCGCCAGCAGCCAAGATCGGTATCGGGGAAACTATGGCTACACCTTC. It specifies CASSQDRYRGNYGYTF.

About this clonotype: With a much larger clone just one base away, this may be a read error. The rearrangement uses TRBV5-5 and TRBJ2-7, with D hard to call. This CDR3 is built from 15 residues. The germline CDR1 and CDR2 sequences are SGHKS and YYEKEE (reference sequence). The CDR3 DNA reads as TGTCCCAGCAGCTTCGGCACATCTCGCTCTTGGGAGCAGTACTTC. The encoded protein is CPSSFGTSRSWEQYF.

Many counts were recorded for this clonotype. This chain links TRBV4-3 with TRBJ2-3; the match to TRBD1 covers 10 bases. In germline, CDR1 is LGHNA, CDR2 YSLEER. Trimming removed 2 bases from V and 5 bases from J; junction bases left unmatched: 4. The CDR3 runs to 15 residues. The CDR3 is CASSQRDRGGDTQYF. The DNA of the CDR3 is TGCGCCAGCAGCCAAAGGGACAGGGGCGGAGATACGCAGTATTTT.